These 14 T cell receptor beta chains were all obtained from the same sample, sequenced in a study of CD8+ T cells in alopecia areata. Reverse transcribed after extraction, RNA yielded cDNA as the sequencing template. Method: immunoSEQ multiplex PCR; TCRdb's copy keeps in-frame clones and lacks some. The sample shows over 150,000 clones, approximately 62% of them seen only once. The material was CD4+ T cells sorted from blood, obtained at week 0. Every receptor here comes from a human donor with alopecia areata.

This clone has a handful of counts. The V call is TRBV7-2, the J call TRBJ2-1, with 8 bases matching TRBD2. The V gene end was trimmed by 7 bases and the J gene end by 5 bases; junction bases not matched to a gene: 13. The CDR3 consists of 16 residues. Germline loops: CDR1 SGHTA, CDR2 FQGNSA. The CDR3: CASTSTSGGNNNEQFF. The CDR3 DNA sequence: TGTGCCAGCACTTCCACGAGCGGGGGAAATAACAATGAGCAGTTCTTC.

This clone was counted between two and nine times. This chain connects TRBV27 to TRBJ2-3; D tentatively fits TRBD1 or TRBD2 (6 bases each). From germline, CDR1 is MNHEY and CDR2 SMNVEV (reference sequence). V dropped 7 bases and J dropped 0 bases, with 17 bases sitting between them. The CDR3 covers 16 residues. The CDR3 region is CASNRGTSPSTDTQYF. In DNA, the CDR3 is TGTGCCAGCAATAGGGGGACTTCGCCTAGCACAGATACGCAGTATTTT.

The chain recombines TRBV7-2 with TRBJ1-1; D gene unclear. The germline V gene has CDR1 SGHTA and CDR2 FQGNSA. The CDR3 totals 13 residues. V dropped 5 bases and J dropped 1 base, with 8 bases sitting between them. In nucleotides, the CDR3 is TGTGCCAGCAGCATCGGAACGAACACTGAAGCTTTCTTT. This translates into CASSIGTNTEAFF.

This clone appeared a few times. The chain is built from TRBV5-1 and TRBJ2-3, with D tentatively TRBD2 (5 bases). The CDR3 consists of 15 residues. Per germline, CDR1 SGHRS and CDR2 YFSETQ. V lost 4 bases and J lost 2, with 14 bases in between. Here the CDR3 DNA reads TGCGCCAGCAGCCCCTCGGGATTAGCCACAGATACGCAGTATTTT. Encoded protein: CASSPSGLATDTQYF.

The chain employs TRBV2 and TRBJ2-2; 9 nucleotides match TRBD2. CDR3 size: 15 residues. In germline, CDR1 is SNHLY, CDR2 FYNNEI. V gave up 6 bases and J gave up 1 base; unmatched junction bases: 3. The CDR3 loop reads CASSQTSGNTGELFF. The CDR3 DNA reads as TGTGCCAGCAGCCAGACTAGCGGGAACACCGGGGAGCTGTTTTTT.

The rearrangement links TRBV29-1 to TRBJ2-3; D remains ambiguous. The V end lost 4 bases, the J end lost 2 bases, and 10 bases lay between the germline ends. Germline V gene sequence: CDR1 SQVTM, CDR2 ANQGSEA. This CDR3 has 13 amino acids. The CDR3 DNA is TGCAGCGTTGCGACTGTATACACAGATACGCAGTATTTT. Encoded protein: CSVATVYTDTQYF.

V and J are TRBV2 and TRBJ2-6; D possibly corresponds to TRBD2 (7 bases). V was shortened by 8 bases and J by 3 bases, with 11 bases between the two germline ends. The CDR3 is 14 residues long. Germline V gene sequence: CDR1 SNHLY, CDR2 FYNNEI. The DNA of the CDR3 is TGTGCCAGCGCGGGGGCTGGTGGGGCCAACGTCCTGACTTTC. This codes for CASAGAGGANVLTF.

The V call is TRBV30, the J call TRBJ1-1; possibly TRBD1 for D (6 bases). CDR1 and CDR2 from the germline V gene are GTSNPN and SVGIG (reference sequence). This CDR3 is built from 15 residues. Trimming removed 2 bases at V and 0 bases at J, with 13 bases between. The chain's CDR3 is CAWSRTGTLNTEAFF. The CDR3 DNA reads TGTGCCTGGAGTCGCACAGGGACCCTGAACACTGAAGCTTTCTTT. Variable domain in full (rest from reference TRBV30 and TRBJ1-1): SQTIHQWPATLVQPVGSPLSLECTVEGTSNPNLYWYRQAAGRGLQLLFYSVGIGQISSEVPQNLSASRPQDRQFILSSKKLLLSDSGFYLCAWSRTGTLNTEAFFGQGTRLTVV.

This clone came up a few times. This specimen includes other DNA sequences encoding the same CDR3. V usage is TRBV19 and J usage is TRBJ1-1; D remains ambiguous. The CDR3 covers 11 residues. From germline, CDR1 is LNHDA and CDR2 SQIVND (reference sequence). Trimming pared 3 bases from V and 5 bases from J, leaving 4 bases between. CDR3 protein: CASSIGTEAFF. Here the CDR3 DNA reads TGTGCCAGTAGTATTGGGACTGAAGCTTTCTTT.

The V and J genes are TRBV30 and TRBJ1-2; no reliable D call. Trimming took off 0 bases at V and 5 bases at J, with 7 bases between the two ends. CDR3 length: 12 amino acids. Germline V gene data show CDR1 as GTSNPN and CDR2 as SVGIG (reference sequence). DNA of the CDR3: TGTGCCTGGAGTGTTGATGATTATGGCTACACCTTC. The encoded protein is CAWSVDDYGYTF.

The rearrangement joins TRBV10-3 to TRBJ2-7; D gene ambiguous. V was clipped by 0 bases and J by 6 bases, with 6 bases between them. The CDR3 is 12 residues long. Germline V gene data show CDR1 as ENHRY and CDR2 as SYGVKD. CDR3 in DNA: TGTGCCATCAGTGAGTCGAAGCTCGAGCAGTACTTC. This gives the protein CAISESKLEQYF.

The CDR3 sequence: CAIRDPGQGHGYTF. In DNA form, the CDR3 reads TGTGCCATCAGGGATCCGGGACAGGGGCATGGCTACACCTTC. This chain connects TRBV10-3 to TRBJ1-2, with 10 bases identical to TRBD1. Germline CDR1 reads ENHRY; CDR2 reads SYGVKD. CDR3 length: 14 amino acids. J was trimmed by 6 bases and V by 6 bases; bases with no gene match: 7.

This rearrangement joins TRBV30 to TRBJ1-1; weak D call: TRBD1 (5 bases). The CDR3 contains 13 residues. Trimming stripped 3 bases from V and 4 bases from J, with 12 bases between. Germline V lookup: CDR1 GTSNPN, CDR2 SVGIG (reference sequence). CDR3 DNA sequence: TGTGCCTGGAGGGCAGGGAAACTCACTGAAGCTTTCTTT. The encoded protein is CAWRAGKLTEAFF.

This clone occurred a few times. V and J are TRBV25-1 and TRBJ1-6; 11 positions match TRBD1. Per the germline V gene, CDR1 is MGHDK and CDR2 is SYGVNS. Trimming took 4 bases from V and 10 from J; bases not matched to a gene: 6. The CDR3 is 15 residues long. DNA for the CDR3: TGTGCCAGCAGTGCCCGGACAGGGGGCGCATCACCCCTCCACTTT. This encodes CASSARTGGASPLHF.